A single sample is the source of the 16 T cell receptor beta chains below, sequenced in a study of blood T cell repertoires in COVID-19. Assay used: immunoSEQ multiplex PCR; TCRdb lists only in-frame clones, some missing. The sample lists roughly 250,000 clones, 85% to 90% occurring once. Sequenced material: PBMCs or T cells enriched from blood (not recorded which). These receptor sequences come from a woman in her forties or fifties who had recovered from COVID-19.

V and J are TRBV6-5 and TRBJ1-5, with D possibly matching TRBD1 (5 bases). V was clipped by 6 bases and J by 3 bases, with 15 bases between them. The CDR3 covers 15 residues. The germline V gene encodes CDR1 MNHEY and CDR2 SVGAGI. Here the CDR3 reads CASRVGAGLNQPQHF. The CDR3 DNA sequence: TGTGCCAGCAGGGTTGGGGCGGGACTCAATCAGCCCCAGCATTTT.

The genes are TRBV5-1 and TRBJ2-7; weak D call: TRBD2 (6 bases). There are 14 residues in the CDR3. V was cut by 4 bases and J by 0 bases, with 11 bases left in between. CDR1 and CDR2 from the germline V gene are SGHRS and YFSETQ. CDR3 in amino acids: CASSPDGSSYEQYF. The CDR3 nucleotides read TGCGCCAGCAGCCCGGACGGGAGCTCCTACGAGCAGTACTTC.

The V call is TRBV6-5, the J call TRBJ1-3; no definite D call. The V gene lost 6 bases and the J gene lost 2 bases, with 14 bases spanning the gap. The CDR3 covers 15 residues. Germline CDR1 reads MNHEY; CDR2 reads SVGAGI. In DNA form, the CDR3 reads TGTGCCAGCAGCCTTCGTTGGAGCACTGGAAACACCATATATTTT. Its protein is CASSLRWSTGNTIYF.

This chain uses TRBV24-1 with TRBJ2-3, with D maybe TRBD2 (5 bases). Looked up from germline, CDR1 is KGHDR and CDR2 is SFDVKD. V gave up 7 bases and J gave up 6 bases, with 22 bases separating them. The CDR3 is 16 amino acids. CDR3 sequence reads: CATRERRPVVIDTQYF. The CDR3 DNA follows: TGTGCCACCAGGGAGCGGAGGCCGGTCGTAATTGATACGCAGTATTTT.

This clone was counted at least ten times. The sample carries other DNA sequences with the same CDR3. For the CDR3, the DNA is TGTGCCAGCAGGGGGACAGGAAATTCACCCCTCCACTTT. Protein sequence: CASRGTGNSPLHF. This chain uses TRBV6-5 with TRBJ1-6; 8 positions match TRBD1. Germline CDR1 is MNHEY and CDR2 is SVGAGI. V shed 6 bases and J 7 bases; nucleotides not matched to a gene: 2. This CDR3 is built from 13 residues.

This chain connects TRBV18 to TRBJ1-4; TRBD1 aligns across 9 bases. The germline V gene encodes CDR1 KGHSH and CDR2 LQKENI. J lost 5 bases, V lost 3 bases, and 4 bases had no gene match. The CDR3 length is 15 residues. The CDR3 sequence is CASSPPGQGNEKLFF. The CDR3 DNA reads as TGTGCCAGCTCACCCCCCGGACAGGGGAATGAAAAACTGTTTTTT.

This clone was seen a single time. J is TRBJ2-6 and V is TRBV7-2, with D possibly matching TRBD2 (6 bases). This CDR3 contains 13 residues. Trimming took 10 bases from V and 4 from J, leaving 11 bases between them. Germline CDR1 SGHTA, CDR2 FQGNSA. The CDR3 here is CATGGDGANVLTF. CDR3 nucleotides: TGTGCCACCGGAGGGGACGGGGCCAACGTCCTGACTTTC.

The chain links TRBV19 to TRBJ1-2; a weak D match, TRBD1 (6 bases). Trimming took off 3 bases at V and 4 bases at J, with 12 bases between the two ends. CDR3 length: 14 residues. In germline, CDR1 is LNHDA, CDR2 SQIVND (reference sequence). CDR3 in amino acids: CASSIETGAYGYTF. The CDR3 DNA follows: TGTGCCAGTAGTATCGAGACAGGCGCCTATGGCTACACCTTC. The whole variable domain, filled in from reference TRBV19 and TRBJ1-2, reads DGGITQSPKYLFRKEGQNVTLSCEQNLNHDAMYWYRQDPGQGLRLIYYSQIVNDFQKGDIAEGYSVSREKKESFPLTVTSAQKNPTAFYLCASSIETGAYGYTFGSGTRLTVV.

CDR3 in DNA: TGTGCCAGCAGCCAAGATAGAACTCCGTGGAGCTCCTACAATGAGCAGTTCTTC. This encodes CASSQDRTPWSSYNEQFF. The gene calls are TRBV14 and TRBJ2-1; D call uncertain. This CDR3 is 18 amino acids long. V lost 0 bases and J 0 bases, leaving 15 bases between the germline ends. Germline V gene data show CDR1 as SGHDN and CDR2 as FVKESK.

This clone was counted once. The CDR3 sequence: CASSLGRDFYEQYF. DNA of the CDR3: TGTGCCAGCAGCTTAGGGCGGGATTTCTACGAGCAGTACTTC. The chain links TRBV7-2 to TRBJ2-7; perhaps TRBD2 as D (6 bases). Germline values: CDR1 SGHTA, CDR2 FQGNSA. CDR3 size: 14 residues. V lost 1 base and J 3 bases, leaving 10 bases between the germline ends.

The gene calls are TRBV4-2 and TRBJ2-7, with 7 bases aligning to TRBD2. The V segment lost 4 bases and the J segment 2 bases; nucleotides outside the gene matches: 17. This CDR3 region has 18 residues. The germline V gene encodes CDR1 LGHNA and CDR2 YNFKEQ. The CDR3 reads CASSLLIPGGSTAYEQYF. The CDR3 nucleotides read TGTGCCAGCAGCCTGTTAATCCCTGGCGGGAGTACCGCCTACGAGCAGTACTTC.

The chain recombines TRBV18 with TRBJ1-2; tentatively, D is TRBD1 (6 bases). Germline loops: CDR1 KGHSH, CDR2 LQKENI. The V gene lost 2 bases and the J gene lost 0 bases, with 19 bases spanning the gap. This CDR3 has 18 residues. CDR3 residues: CASSPTSPVDRANYGYTF. The CDR3 coding sequence is TGTGCCAGCTCACCAACTTCCCCAGTGGACAGAGCTAACTATGGCTACACCTTC.

V gene TRBV12-5 combines with J gene TRBJ2-2, with TRBD1 matching 8 bases. This CDR3 comprises 14 residues. After removal of 8 bases from V and 7 bases from J, the junction contained 9 bases not matched to a gene. The germline V gene has CDR1 LGHNT and CDR2 FRNRAP. The CDR3 sequence: CASRAGGFNGELFF. The CDR3 DNA reads TGTGCTAGTAGGGCAGGGGGCTTTAACGGGGAGCTGTTTTTT.

The V call is TRBV2, the J call TRBJ2-7; D is unclear. The CDR3 loop spans 13 amino acids. CDR1 is SNHLY, CDR2 FYNNEI, per germline. V dropped 1 base and J dropped 2 bases, with 6 bases sitting between them. The CDR3 protein is CASSEDQAYEQYF. The CDR3 DNA follows: TGTGCCAGCAGTGAAGACCAGGCCTACGAGCAGTACTTC.

The chain uses TRBV7-9 and TRBJ1-4; the match to TRBD1 covers 8 bases. The CDR3 consists of 16 residues. The J segment lost 2 bases and the V segment lost 4 bases, leaving 6 bases of the junction unmatched. CDR1 and CDR2 (germline): SEHNR, FQNEAQ (reference sequence). CDR3 protein: CASSSQGASTNEKLFF. CDR3 coding DNA: TGTGCCAGCAGCTCGCAGGGGGCTTCGACTAATGAAAAACTGTTTTTT.

CDR3 bases: TGTGCCAGCAGCCAAGGTGGACCCGGACAAGATCTGGGGTATGGCTACACCTTC. Amino acid sequence: CASSQGGPGQDLGYGYTF. The genes are TRBV4-2 and TRBJ1-2; the D gene is possibly TRBD1 (5 bases). The ends were cut back, 1 base at V and 5 bases at J, with 23 bases in the middle. Per the germline V gene, CDR1 is LGHNA and CDR2 is YNFKEQ. The CDR3 sequence is 18 residues long.